The T cell receptor beta chain under discussion was sequenced for a study of blood T cell repertoires in COVID-19. As for the study in general: The study drew acute and convalescent COVID-19 samples from the United States, Italy and Spain. The cDNA or gDNA used as material had been derived from T cells, B-cell-depleted T cells, or PBMCs.

The V segment lost 6 bases and the J segment 1 base; nucleotides outside the gene matches: 7. The CDR3 totals 17 residues. The germline V gene has CDR1 SNHLY and CDR2 FYNNEI. In the study's own analysis: Amplification of reference gene primers was used by the study to estimate nucleated cell counts. TCRdb's table, derived via immunoSEQ multiplex PCR, lists solely in-frame clones and lacks some. V, J and clone size derive from that table, while D and trimming were established from the DNA sequence. The sample lists about 160,000 clones; about 89% were seen once. J is TRBJ2-7 and V is TRBV2; TRBD2 matches at 15 bases. The sequencing sample was made of peripheral blood. The receptor was isolated from a man in his fifties or sixties with acute or convalescent COVID-19. In DNA, the CDR3 is TGTGCCAGCAGCGTTCACGGACTAGCGGGGGGGTCCTACGAGCAGTACTTC. Translating gives CASSVHGLAGGSYEQYF.